The rows below give T cell receptor beta chains drawn from one sample of a study of CXCR3-negative and CXCR3-positive naive CD8 T cells. TCRdb reprocessed the 5' RACE reads and reports one entry per CDR3 protein, with no DNA. The sample includes 130,000 or so distinct CDR3 sequences. The sequenced sample was naive CXCR3- CD8+ T cells from blood. The receptors come from a human donor in good health. Some clones in this sample may be carry-over from other donors' samples. The CDR3 runs from the conserved cysteine through the conserved F or W.

j_call cdr3_length v_call cdr3_aa
TRBJ2-5 15 TRBV6-1 CASSADPSGQETQYF
TRBJ1-5 15 TRBV15 CATSRDGYSNQPQHF
TRBJ1-5 14 TRBV28 CASSSLYSNQPQHF
TRBJ2-3 15 TRBV12-3/TRBV12-4 CASSFSGALADTQYF
TRBJ2-1 17 TRBV24-1 CATSDLGLAGVPNEQFF
TRBJ2-1 14 TRBV9 CASSVFDRDNEQFF
TRBJ1-4 16 TRBV5-1 CASSPDKDTTNEKLFF
TRBJ2-7 14 TRBV29-1 CSVRDRGFIYEQYF
TRBJ2-7 13 TRBV5-1 CASSPRDLYEQYF
TRBJ2-1 16 TRBV19 CASSTMAGTAYNEQFF
TRBJ1-1 13 TRBV29-1 CSATEQGNTEAFF
TRBJ1-1 15 TRBV7-3 CASSYDSTGLTEAFF
TRBJ2-7 12 TRBV10-3 CAISSGLYEQYF
TRBJ1-2 13 TRBV29-1 CSVEEPGRGGYTF
TRBJ2-3 15 TRBV5-5 CASSLTRGGGDTQYF
TRBJ2-7 17 TRBV27 CASSSGLAGRMSYEQYF
TRBJ2-3 16 TRBV2 CASSESTSAYTDTQYF
TRBJ2-5 15 TRBV12-3/TRBV12-4 CASSLNLAIQETQYF
TRBJ2-7 15 TRBV20-1 CSARDSRQSSYEQYF
TRBJ2-7 15 TRBV27 CASSYNGGAFYEQYF
TRBJ2-5 16 TRBV7-2 CASSSGILMDQETQYF